Below are 11 T cell receptor beta chains sequenced from a single sample in a study of blood T cell repertoires in COVID-19. The repertoire was sequenced with immunoSEQ multiplex PCR; TCRdb's copy has only in-frame clones and lacks some. The sample lists 230,000 or so clones; about 87% were seen once. Sequencing was done on a sample of PBMCs or T cells enriched from blood (not recorded which). The receptor source for this set is a woman aged 25-40 years who had recovered from COVID-19.

V is TRBV4-3 and J is TRBJ2-1, with TRBD2 matching over 10 bases. The CDR3 has 20 residues. J gave up 2 bases and V 1 base, and 14 bases lay outside the gene matches. CDR1 and CDR2 from the germline V gene are LGHNA and YSLEER. CDR3 sequence: CASSQGSGLAGALTYNEQFF. CDR3 sequence (DNA): TGCGCCAGCAGCCAAGGTTCAGGTCTAGCGGGGGCCCTAACCTACAATGAGCAGTTCTTC.

This chain joins TRBV5-1 and TRBJ1-5, with 7 bases that match TRBD1. CDR1 and CDR2 from the germline V gene are SGHRS and YFSETQ. This CDR3 has 15 residues. The junction had 4 bases not matched to a gene; V was cut back by 4 bases and J by 0 bases. The CDR3 loop is CASSLTGNSNQPQHF. The DNA for the CDR3 is TGCGCCAGCAGCCTGACAGGGAATAGCAATCAGCCCCAGCATTTT.

The chain links TRBV7-2 to TRBJ2-1, with no clear D. The CDR3 sequence is 14 residues long. Looked up from germline, CDR1 is SGHTA and CDR2 is FQGNSA. Trimming pared 2 bases from V and 6 bases from J, leaving 11 bases between. The CDR3, as DNA: TGTGCCAGCAGCTTACCCTTTAGCCGCAATGAGCAGTTCTTC. This codes for CASSLPFSRNEQFF.

This chain uses TRBV9 with TRBJ2-1; weak D call: TRBD2 (7 bases). The V and J ends lost 2 bases and 7 bases respectively, with 16 bases between them. CDR1 is SGDLS and CDR2 is YYNGEE in the germline V gene. The CDR3 loop spans 15 amino acids. CDR3 protein: CASSVWGGQANEQFF. The CDR3 region has the DNA TGTGCCAGCAGCGTTTGGGGGGGCCAAGCAAATGAGCAGTTCTTC. Full variable domain (remainder filled in from reference TRBV9 and TRBJ2-1): DSGVTQTPKHLITATGQRVTLRCSPRSGDLSVYWYQQSLDQGLQFLIQYYNGEERAKGNILERFSAQQFPDLHSELNLSSLELGDSALYFCASSVWGGQANEQFFGPGTRLTVL.

This chain uses TRBV4-3 with TRBJ2-3; 12 bases are a match to TRBD1. The CDR3 loop spans 15 amino acids. J was trimmed by 6 bases and V by 3 bases; bases with no gene match: 4. CDR1 is LGHNA, CDR2 YSLEER, per germline. CDR3 sequence: CASSHGTGGEDTQYF. The CDR3 DNA sequence: TGCGCCAGCAGCCACGGGACAGGGGGCGAGGATACGCAGTATTTT.

CDR3 sequence reads: CAISEPESTEAFF. The CDR3 DNA follows: TGTGCCATCAGTGAGCCCGAGAGCACTGAAGCTTTCTTT. The J gene is TRBJ1-1, the V gene TRBV10-3; D gene unclear. This CDR3 region has 13 residues. Germline CDR1 ENHRY, CDR2 SYGVKD. V was shortened by 2 bases and J by 4 bases, with 8 bases between the two germline ends.

The V gene is TRBV27, the J gene TRBJ1-2; a weak D match, TRBD1 (5 bases). This CDR3 has 14 residues. V was pared by 5 bases and J by 5 bases, with 15 bases between. Germline CDR1 reads MNHEY; CDR2 reads SMNVEV (reference sequence). CDR3 amino acids: CASSPRVFGYGYTF. The CDR3 DNA reads as TGTGCCAGCAGTCCCAGGGTATTTGGATATGGCTACACCTTC.

The chain recombines TRBV5-1 with TRBJ2-1, with 8 bases identical to TRBD1. Germline V lookup: CDR1 SGHRS, CDR2 YFSETQ. With V trimmed by 1 base and J by 5 bases, 2 bases remained unmatched. The CDR3 loop spans 14 amino acids. The DNA for the CDR3 is TGCGCCAGCAGCTTGACAGGGGGTAACAATGAGCAGTTCTTC. This codes for CASSLTGGNNEQFF.

J is TRBJ1-6 and V is TRBV7-3, with D uncertain. The germline gives CDR1 SGHTA, CDR2 FQGTGA. The CDR3 length is 15 residues. V lost 4 bases to trimming and J lost 4 bases, with 11 bases between them. In DNA, the CDR3 is TGTGCCAGCAGCTCCTTCGGGGATTATAATTCACCCCTCCACTTT. It translates to CASSSFGDYNSPLHF.

In this sample, this clone turned up a few times. The chain uses TRBV4-2 and TRBJ2-7; TRBD2 agrees at 12 bases. Looked up from germline, CDR1 is LGHNA and CDR2 is YNFKEQ. The V segment lost 5 bases and the J segment 3 bases; nucleotides outside the gene matches: 8. The length of the CDR3 is 16 residues. CDR3 in DNA: TGTGCCAGCAGCGAACCGGGACTAGCGGGTCACTACGAGCAGTACTTC. Amino acid sequence: CASSEPGLAGHYEQYF.

The rearrangement uses TRBV7-8 and TRBJ1-6; D is unclear. Between the trimmed V and J ends, which lost 3 bases and 5 bases, there was a span of 8 bases. Germline V lookup: CDR1 SGHVS, CDR2 FQNEAQ. This CDR3 contains 14 residues. The CDR3 loop reads CASSFNSNNSPLHF. CDR3 sequence (DNA): TGTGCCAGCAGCTTCAACAGCAATAATTCACCCCTCCACTTT.